Shown below are 18 T cell receptor beta chains from a single sample sequenced in a study of identifying expanded T cells in peripheral blood. The data were produced by immunoSEQ multiplex PCR, yet TCRdb's version contains in-frame clones alone and is incomplete. The sample includes approximately 110,000 clones, around nine tenths of them seen just once. The sequenced sample was blood. Every receptor here comes from a person between 18 and 75 years old in good health.

This chain joins TRBV7-8 and TRBJ1-2, with D unclear. V was cut by 5 bases and J by 2 bases, with 15 bases left in between. The germline V gene encodes CDR1 SGHVS and CDR2 FQNEAQ. The CDR3 runs 15 residues. For the CDR3, the DNA is TGTGCCAGCAGCGCCGGACGTAAACTAAACTATGGCTACACCTTC. It encodes CASSAGRKLNYGYTF. Filled out from reference TRBV7-8 and TRBJ1-2, the complete variable domain reads GAGVSQSPRYKVAKRGQDVALRCDPISGHVSLFWYQQALGQGPEFLTYFQNEAQLDKSGLPSDRFFAERPEGSVSTLKIQRTQQEDSAVYLCASSAGRKLNYGYTFGSGTRLTVV.

The V and J genes are TRBV5-1 and TRBJ1-1; D might be TRBD1 (6 bases). V lost 0 bases, J lost 1 base, and 28 bases lay in between. Germline assignment: CDR1 SGHRS and CDR2 YFSETQ. There are 21 residues in the CDR3. The DNA of the CDR3 is TGCGCCAGCAGCTTGGCCGACAGGACGTCAGGTCAGGTGGGAGCGAACACTGAAGCTTTCTTT. It encodes CASSLADRTSGQVGANTEAFF.

The chain combines TRBV7-8 with TRBJ1-1; the D gene is possibly TRBD1 (5 bases). This CDR3 has 11 amino acids. Germline V lookup: CDR1 SGHVS, CDR2 FQNEAQ. Trimming took off 5 bases at V and 6 bases at J, with 7 bases between the two ends. CDR3 bases: TGTGCCAGCAGCCGGGGGGCTGAAGCTTTCTTT. Protein sequence: CASSRGAEAFF.

The V and J genes are TRBV12-5 and TRBJ1-1; TRBD1 is a possible D gene (5 bases). The ends were cut back, 6 bases at V and 8 bases at J, with 10 bases in the middle. Germline CDR1 reads LGHNT; CDR2 reads FRNRAP. The length of the CDR3 is 11 residues. The CDR3 loop is CASGQEGEAFF. The CDR3 DNA is TGTGCTAGTGGACAGGAGGGGGAAGCTTTCTTT.

This chain connects TRBV19 to TRBJ2-5; D not resolved. CDR1 is LNHDA and CDR2 is SQIVND in the germline V gene (reference sequence). Trimming shortened V by 4 bases and J by 0 bases, and 9 bases separated the two germline ends. This CDR3 contains 14 residues. CDR3 sequence reads: CASSSFTNQETQYF. CDR3 nucleotides: TGTGCCAGTAGTAGCTTCACTAACCAAGAGACCCAGTACTTC.

The chain couples TRBV7-2 to TRBJ2-7; D gene uncertain. Between the trimmed V and J ends, which lost 6 bases and 6 bases, there was a span of 12 bases. The CDR3 contains 12 residues. Germline V gene data show CDR1 as SGHTA and CDR2 as FQGNSA. The CDR3 bases are TGTGCCAGCAGTTTACTGCCGCCCGAGCAGTACTTC. It is translated as CASSLLPPEQYF.

The chain is built from TRBV19 and TRBJ2-5; 8 bases line up with TRBD1. Germline lookup yields CDR1 LNHDA and CDR2 SQIVND (reference sequence). V was pared by 5 bases and J by 5 bases, with 4 bases of the junction left unmatched. This CDR3 is 13 amino acids long. CDR3 sequence (DNA): TGTGCCAGTAGTGGGGGACAGGTGGAGACCCAGTACTTC. This gives the protein CASSGGQVETQYF.

The chain has TRBV6-5 and TRBJ2-1, with D uncertain. CDR3 length equals 13 residues. Germline V gene sequence: CDR1 MNHEY, CDR2 SVGAGI. With 6 bases removed from V and 5 bases from J, the gap between germline ends came to 11 bases. The CDR3: CASSPGLNNEQFF. CDR3 nucleotide sequence: TGTGCCAGCAGCCCGGGTCTCAACAATGAGCAGTTCTTC.

The V and J genes are TRBV28 and TRBJ2-7; 9 bases map to TRBD1. The V gene end was trimmed by 7 bases and the J gene end by 0 bases; junction bases not matched to a gene: 7. This CDR3 has 15 amino acids. Per germline, CDR1 MDHEN and CDR2 SYDVKM. In DNA form, the CDR3 reads TGTGCCAGCAATTTGATGGGACAGGGCTCCTACGAGCAGTACTTC. Protein product: CASNLMGQGSYEQYF. The whole variable domain, remainder taken from reference TRBV28 and TRBJ2-7, is DVKVTQSSRYLVKRTGEKVFLECVQDMDHENMFWYRQDPGLGLRLIYFSYDVKMKEKGDIPEGYSVSREKKERFSLILESASTNQTSMYLCASNLMGQGSYEQYFGPGTRLTVT.

This clone has a single count. The germline gene is not matched at one end of the junction; a read error may be the cause. This chain uses TRBV19 with TRBJ1-1; no firm D call. Germline V gene data show CDR1 as LNHDA and CDR2 as SQIVND (reference sequence). The CDR3 runs 14 residues. The CDR3 protein is CATSVGYLNSEAFF. CDR3 nucleotides: TGTGCCACTTCCGTCGGGTACCTGAACAGTGAAGCTTTCTTT. Drawing the rest from reference TRBV19 and TRBJ1-1, the complete variable domain is DGGITQSPKYLFRKEGQNVTLSCEQNLNHDAMYWYRQDPGQGLRLIYYSQIVNDFQKGDIAEGYSVSREKKESFPLTVTSAQKNPTAFYLCATSVGYLNSEAFFGQGTRLTVV.

The chain recombines TRBV27 with TRBJ2-1, with TRBD2 identical over 8 bases. Germline CDR1 is MNHEY and CDR2 is SMNVEV (reference sequence). The J segment lost 9 bases and the V segment lost 3 bases, leaving 10 bases of the junction unmatched. CDR3 length: 15 residues. The CDR3: CASSLSGGGPSEQFF. The CDR3 DNA reads as TGTGCCAGCAGTTTGTCGGGGGGGGGTCCCAGTGAGCAGTTCTTC.

The chain uses TRBV9 and TRBJ2-1; D call uncertain. This CDR3 contains 14 residues. Trimming stripped 5 bases from V and 5 bases from J, with 14 bases between. Germline loops: CDR1 SGDLS, CDR2 YYNGEE. CDR3 nucleotide sequence: TGTGCCAGCAGTCACTCTGCACGCAACAATGAGCAGTTCTTC. Its translation: CASSHSARNNEQFF.

The V call is TRBV11-2, the J call TRBJ2-2; the match to TRBD2 covers 12 bases. V lost 6 bases to trimming and J lost 5 bases; unmatched junction nucleotides: 7. This CDR3 comprises 16 residues. The germline CDR1 and CDR2 sequences are SGHAT and FQNNGV. DNA of the CDR3: TGTGCCAGCAGTCCGACTAGCGGGGGAAGTACCGGGGAGCTGTTTTTT. Residues: CASSPTSGGSTGELFF.

This clone turned up a few times. V usage is TRBV12-2 and J usage is TRBJ2-1; the DNA was not compared with TRBD2, the D call given in the table. TRBV12-2 is a pseudogene segment. This CDR3 is built from 8 residues. This CDR3 is CAIRREFF. As DNA, the CDR3 is TGTGCAATCAGGAGGGAGTTCTTC.

The rearrangement uses TRBV4-3 and TRBJ2-5; a possible D gene is TRBD1 (6 bases). Between the trimmed V and J ends, which lost 4 bases and 4 bases, there was a span of 10 bases. CDR1 is LGHNA and CDR2 is YSLEER in the germline V gene. The CDR3 length is 13 residues. Here the CDR3 DNA reads TGCGCCAGCAGCCGAGCACAGGGAGAGACCCAGTACTTC. It translates to CASSRAQGETQYF.

The chain has TRBV4-1 and TRBJ2-1, with 8 positions matching TRBD2. Germline-derived CDR1 and CDR2 are MGHRA and YSYEKL. The CDR3 loop spans 18 amino acids. With 0 bases clipped from V and 9 bases from J, the junction kept 16 bases outside the gene matches. CDR3 region: CASSQESLTGGVRREQFF. In nucleotides, the CDR3 is TGCGCCAGCAGCCAAGAGAGCCTTACCGGGGGGGTCCGTCGTGAGCAGTTCTTC.

As DNA, the CDR3 is TGTGCCAGTAGTATAACGCAAGGTCCGGGGACCCAGTACTTC. This translates into CASSITQGPGTQYF. The V call is TRBV19, the J call TRBJ2-5; D is undetermined. CDR1 and CDR2 (germline): LNHDA, SQIVND (reference sequence). This CDR3 is built from 14 residues. V lost 2 bases, J lost 7 bases, and 14 bases lay in between.

V and J are TRBV19 and TRBJ2-5, with 7 bases lining up with TRBD1. Germline V lookup: CDR1 LNHDA, CDR2 SQIVND (reference sequence). There are 14 residues in the CDR3. Losses at the gene ends were 1 base for V and 3 bases for J; bases not matched to a gene: 2. CDR3: CASSIGTGEETQYF. As DNA, the CDR3 is TGTGCCAGTAGTATAGGGACAGGTGAAGAGACCCAGTACTTC.